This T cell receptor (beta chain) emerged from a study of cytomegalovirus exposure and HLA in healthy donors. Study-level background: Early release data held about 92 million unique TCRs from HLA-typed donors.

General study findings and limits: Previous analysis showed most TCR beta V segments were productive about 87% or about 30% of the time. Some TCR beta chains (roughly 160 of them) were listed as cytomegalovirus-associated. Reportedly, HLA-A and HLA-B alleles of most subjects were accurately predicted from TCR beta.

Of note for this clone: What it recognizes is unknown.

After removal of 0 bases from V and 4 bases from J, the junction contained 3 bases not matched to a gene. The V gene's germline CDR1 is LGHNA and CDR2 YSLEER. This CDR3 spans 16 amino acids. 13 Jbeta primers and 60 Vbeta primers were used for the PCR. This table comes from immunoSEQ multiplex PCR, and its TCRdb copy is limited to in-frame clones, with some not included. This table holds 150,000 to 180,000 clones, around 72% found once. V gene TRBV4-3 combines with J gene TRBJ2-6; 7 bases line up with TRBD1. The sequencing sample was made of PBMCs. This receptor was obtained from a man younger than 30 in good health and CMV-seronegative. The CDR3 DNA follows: TGCGCCAGCAGCCAAGAAAGGGGGCGAGGGGCCAACGTCCTGACTTTC. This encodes CASSQERGRGANVLTF.